This passage covers 9 T cell receptor beta chains from one sample sequenced in a study of response to subunit inactivated influenza vaccine. TCRdb reanalysed the RT-PCR reads using MiXCR and keeps one entry per CDR3 protein. Among 800,000 to 1,000,000 distinct CDR3 sequences listed, less than 25% were seen once. The input for sequencing was PBMCs from blood, taken more than 4 days after vaccination. Receptors were obtained from a man between 45 and 60 years old who received an inactivated influenza vaccine.

This clonotype was seen a handful of times. This chain links TRBV7-2 with TRBJ2-3; TRBD1 aligns across 7 bases. CDR3 length: 14 amino acids. The germline V gene has CDR1 SGHTA and CDR2 FQGNSA. The J segment lost 5 bases and the V segment lost 4 bases, leaving 6 bases of the junction unmatched. CDR3 sequence: CASSWRQGEDTQYF. The CDR3, as DNA: TGTGCCAGCAGCTGGAGACAGGGAGAAGATACGCAGTATTTT.

The chain employs TRBV7-6 and TRBJ2-3, with a tentative D call TRBD2 (6 bases). Deletions cut 3 bases from V and 2 bases from J, with 15 bases between. Germline CDR1 and CDR2: SGHVS and FNYEAQ. This CDR3 has 16 amino acids. CDR3 sequence: CASSFGGKQNTDTQYF. DNA of the CDR3: TGTGCCAGCAGCTTCGGGGGAAAACAAAACACAGATACGCAGTATTTT.

The chain combines TRBV6-1 with TRBJ2-7, with D tentatively TRBD1 (5 bases). Germline CDR1 is MNHNS and CDR2 is SASEGT. Trimming removed 1 base from V and 3 bases from J, with 19 bases in between. This CDR3 is 17 amino acids long. The CDR3 protein is CASSEVYLVNRFYEQYF. DNA for the CDR3: TGTGCCAGCAGTGAAGTATATTTAGTGAACAGGTTCTACGAGCAGTACTTC.

This clonotype occurred once. This chain connects TRBV7-2 to TRBJ2-7; 7 nucleotides line up with TRBD2. Germline CDR1 reads SGHTA; CDR2 reads FQGNSA. V shed 5 bases and J 4 bases; nucleotides not matched to a gene: 17. The length of the CDR3 is 17 residues. The CDR3 loop is CASSLSGDPSGSYEQYF. For the CDR3, the DNA is TGTGCCAGCAGCCTTAGCGGAGACCCTAGCGGCTCATACGAGCAGTACTTC. Variable domain in full (rest from reference TRBV7-2 and TRBJ2-7): GAGVSQSPSNKVTEKGKDVELRCDPISGHTALYWYRQSLGQGLEFLIYFQGNSAPDKSGLPSDRFSAERTGGSVSTLTIQRTQQEDSAVYLCASSLSGDPSGSYEQYFGPGTRLTVT.

This clonotype came up a few times. The rearrangement links TRBV20-1 to TRBJ2-7; 10 bases agree with TRBD2. The CDR3 has 15 residues. CDR1 is DFQATT and CDR2 is SNEGSKA in the germline V gene (reference sequence). The trim removed 0 bases at V and 6 bases at J, leaving 8 bases unmatched. CDR3 bases: TGCAGTGCTAGAGATGCAGCGGGAGGGCCCTCCGAGCAGTACTTC. It translates to CSARDAAGGPSEQYF.

The chain employs TRBV7-9 and TRBJ2-7; 10 bases match TRBD1. V was clipped by 8 bases and J by 6 bases; unmatched bases: 10. The CDR3 length is 14 residues. The germline V gene encodes CDR1 SEHNR and CDR2 FQNEAQ (reference sequence). The CDR3 loop reads CASGWTGGGIEQYF. For the CDR3, the DNA is TGTGCCAGCGGCTGGACAGGGGGGGGTATCGAGCAGTACTTC. Full variable domain (rest looked up from reference TRBV7-9 and TRBJ2-7): DTGVSQNPRHKITKRGQNVTFRCDPISEHNRLYWYRQTLGQGPEFLTYFQNEAQLEKSRLLSDRFSAERPKGSFSTLEIQRTEQGDSAMYLCASGWTGGGIEQYFGPGTRLTVT.

The rearrangement uses TRBV12-3 or TRBV12-4 and TRBJ1-6; TRBD1 aligns across 7 bases. Trimming took 6 bases from V and 5 from J; bases not matched to a gene: 13. The CDR3 loop spans 17 amino acids. The CDR3 bases are TGTGCCAGCAGAAAATATCGACAGGGTCTCAATAATTCACCCCTCCACTTT. Translating it yields CASRKYRQGLNNSPLHF.

At least ten counts were recorded for this clonotype. The V and J genes are TRBV20-1 and TRBJ2-5; D not resolved. Per germline, CDR1 DFQATT and CDR2 SNEGSKA (reference sequence). This CDR3 is built from 13 residues. V was cut by 6 bases and J by 0 bases, with 11 bases left in between. The CDR3 sequence: CSANIHNQETQYF. The CDR3 region has the DNA TGCAGTGCCAATATCCACAACCAAGAGACCCAGTACTTC.

The rearrangement uses TRBV20-1 and TRBJ2-1, with 8 bases fitting TRBD1. Losses at the gene ends were 4 bases for V and 10 bases for J; bases not matched to a gene: 3. Germline CDR1 and CDR2: DFQATT and SNEGSKA (reference sequence). CDR3 size: 11 residues. CDR3 sequence (DNA): TGCAGTGCTACAGGGGGCGGGGAGCAGTTCTTC. Translated, it gives CSATGGGEQFF.